The entry below gives a single T cell receptor (beta chain) sequence along with its context. The antigen remains unidentified. CD3+CD4+ and CD3+CD8+ cells were FACS-sorted from thawed unstimulated PBMCs. This sample is drawn from a study of T cell clones after liver transplantation. Background on the study: Tolerance: complete withdrawal held at least one year, liver enzymes staying within twice normal. Study-level findings and limits: Small, mixed patient groups and varying post-transplant times limit these conclusions. In a couple of subjects, few donor cells limited the measurable donor-reactive repertoire.

Produced via immunoSEQ multiplex PCR; TCRdb's table is partial and in-frame only. Of about 99,000 clones in the sample, around 83% were seen once. Germline V gene sequence: CDR1 MDHEN, CDR2 SYDVKM. V shed 3 bases and J 2 bases; nucleotides not matched to a gene: 1. This CDR3 spans 14 amino acids. The chain employs TRBV28 and TRBJ2-3, with 8 positions matching TRBD2. This sequence was found in a human donor who received a liver transplant. This material consisted of CD4+ T cells from blood, taken before liver transplant. The CDR3 DNA is TGTGCCAGCAGTTTTAGCGGGAACACAGATACGCAGTATTTT. Protein sequence: CASSFSGNTDTQYF. The full variable domain, completed using reference TRBV28 and TRBJ2-3, is DVKVTQSSRYLVKRTGEKVFLECVQDMDHENMFWYRQDPGLGLRLIYFSYDVKMKEKGDIPEGYSVSREKKERFSLILESASTNQTSMYLCASSFSGNTDTQYFGPGTRLTVL.